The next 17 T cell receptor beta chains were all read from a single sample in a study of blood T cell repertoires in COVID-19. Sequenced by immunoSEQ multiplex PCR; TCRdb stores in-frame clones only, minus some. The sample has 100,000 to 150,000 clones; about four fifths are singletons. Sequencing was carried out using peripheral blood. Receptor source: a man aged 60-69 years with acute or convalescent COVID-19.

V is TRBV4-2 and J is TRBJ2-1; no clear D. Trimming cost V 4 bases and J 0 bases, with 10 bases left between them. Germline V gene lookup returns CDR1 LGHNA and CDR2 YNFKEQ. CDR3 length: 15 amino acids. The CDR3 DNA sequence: TGTGCCAGCAGCCTCGACTCGAGCTCCTACAATGAGCAGTTCTTC. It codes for CASSLDSSSYNEQFF.

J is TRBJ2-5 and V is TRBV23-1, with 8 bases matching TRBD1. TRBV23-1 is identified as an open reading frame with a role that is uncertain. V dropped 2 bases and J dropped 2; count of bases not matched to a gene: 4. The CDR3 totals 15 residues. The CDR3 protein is CASSQRGQAQETQYF. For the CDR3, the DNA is TGCGCCAGCAGTCAAAGGGGACAGGCACAAGAGACCCAGTACTTC.

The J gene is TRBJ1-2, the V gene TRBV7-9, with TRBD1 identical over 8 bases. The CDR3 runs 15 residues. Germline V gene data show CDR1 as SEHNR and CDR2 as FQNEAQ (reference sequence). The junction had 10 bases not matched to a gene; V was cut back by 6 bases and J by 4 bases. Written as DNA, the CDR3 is TGTGCCAGCAGTCGTCCGGGACAGGAGATCTATGGCTACACCTTC. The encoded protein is CASSRPGQEIYGYTF.

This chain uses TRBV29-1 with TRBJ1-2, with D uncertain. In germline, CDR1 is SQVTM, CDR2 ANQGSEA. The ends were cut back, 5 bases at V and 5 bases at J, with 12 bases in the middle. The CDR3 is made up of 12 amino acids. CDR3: CSVRDGDYGYTF. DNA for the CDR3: TGCAGCGTTAGAGACGGAGATTATGGCTACACCTTC. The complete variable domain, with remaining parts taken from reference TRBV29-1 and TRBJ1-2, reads SAVISQKPSRDICQRGTSLTIQCQVDSQVTMMFWYRQQPGQSLTLIATANQGSEATYESGFVIDKFPISRPNLTFSTLTVSNMSPEDSSIYLCSVRDGDYGYTFGSGTRLTVV.

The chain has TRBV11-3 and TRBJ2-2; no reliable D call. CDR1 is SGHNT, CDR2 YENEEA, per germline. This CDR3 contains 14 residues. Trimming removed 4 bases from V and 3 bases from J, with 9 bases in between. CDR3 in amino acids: CASSYDTDTGELFF. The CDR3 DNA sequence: TGTGCCAGCAGCTACGATACGGACACCGGGGAGCTGTTTTTT.

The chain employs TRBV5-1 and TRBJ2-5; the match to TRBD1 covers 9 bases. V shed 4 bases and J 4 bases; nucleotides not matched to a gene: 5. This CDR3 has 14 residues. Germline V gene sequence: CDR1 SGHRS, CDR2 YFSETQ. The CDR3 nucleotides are TGCGCCAGCAGCGGTGGGACAGGGATAGAGACCCAGTACTTC. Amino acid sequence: CASSGGTGIETQYF.

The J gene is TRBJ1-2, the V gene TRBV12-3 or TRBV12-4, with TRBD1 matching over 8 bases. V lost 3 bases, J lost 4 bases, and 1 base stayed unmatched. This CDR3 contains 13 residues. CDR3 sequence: CASSFQGAYGYTF. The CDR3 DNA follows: TGTGCCAGCAGTTTCCAGGGGGCCTATGGCTACACCTTC.

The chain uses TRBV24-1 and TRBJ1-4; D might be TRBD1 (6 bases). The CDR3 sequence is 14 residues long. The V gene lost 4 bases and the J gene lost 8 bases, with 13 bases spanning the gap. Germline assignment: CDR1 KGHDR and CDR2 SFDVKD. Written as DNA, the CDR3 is TGTGCCACCAGTGAAACAGGGATTGGCGAAAAACTGTTTTTT. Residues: CATSETGIGEKLFF.

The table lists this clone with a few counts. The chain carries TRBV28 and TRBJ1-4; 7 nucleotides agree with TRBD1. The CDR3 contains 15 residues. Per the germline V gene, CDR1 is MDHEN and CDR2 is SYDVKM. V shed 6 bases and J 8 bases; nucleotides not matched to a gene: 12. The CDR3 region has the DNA TGTGCCAGCAGCGCCGAGGGGGCGTCAGGCGAAAAACTGTTTTTT. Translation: CASSAEGASGEKLFF. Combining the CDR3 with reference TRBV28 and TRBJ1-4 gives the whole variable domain DVKVTQSSRYLVKRTGEKVFLECVQDMDHENMFWYRQDPGLGLRLIYFSYDVKMKEKGDIPEGYSVSREKKERFSLILESASTNQTSMYLCASSAEGASGEKLFFGSGTQLSVL.

This CDR3 reads CASSPGLAGPSYEQYF. DNA of the CDR3: TGCGCCAGCAGCCCGGGACTAGCGGGGCCTTCCTACGAGCAGTACTTC. The V call is TRBV5-1, the J call TRBJ2-7; 13 nucleotides match TRBD2. Per the germline V gene, CDR1 is SGHRS and CDR2 is YFSETQ. This CDR3 has 16 residues. After removal of 4 bases from V and 1 base from J, the junction contained 5 bases not matched to a gene.

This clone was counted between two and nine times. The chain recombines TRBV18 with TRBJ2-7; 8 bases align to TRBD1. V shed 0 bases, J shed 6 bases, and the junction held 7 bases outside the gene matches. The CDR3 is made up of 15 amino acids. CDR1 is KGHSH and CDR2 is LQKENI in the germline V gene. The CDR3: CASSPPRQGHVEQYF. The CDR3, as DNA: TGTGCCAGCTCACCACCGAGACAGGGGCATGTCGAGCAGTACTTC.

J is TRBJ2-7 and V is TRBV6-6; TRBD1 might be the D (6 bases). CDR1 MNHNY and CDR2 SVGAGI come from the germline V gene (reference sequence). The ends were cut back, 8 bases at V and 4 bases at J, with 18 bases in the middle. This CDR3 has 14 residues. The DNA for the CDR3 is TGTGCCAGCGGCCCCAGGGGCGCCTCATACGAGCAGTACTTC. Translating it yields CASGPRGASYEQYF.

The CDR3 loop is CASSLGGQGTDTQYF. The CDR3 coding sequence is TGCGCCAGCAGCTTGGGGGGCCAAGGCACAGATACGCAGTATTTT. The chain employs TRBV5-1 and TRBJ2-3; weak D call: TRBD1 (5 bases). There are 15 residues in the CDR3. V lost 0 bases to trimming and J lost 1 base, with 9 bases between them. Germline V lookup: CDR1 SGHRS, CDR2 YFSETQ.

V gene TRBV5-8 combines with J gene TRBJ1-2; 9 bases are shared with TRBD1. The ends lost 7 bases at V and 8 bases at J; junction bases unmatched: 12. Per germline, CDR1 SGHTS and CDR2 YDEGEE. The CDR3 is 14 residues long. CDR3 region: CASESTGTGTGYTF. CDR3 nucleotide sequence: TGTGCCAGCGAATCTACCGGGACAGGGACCGGCTACACCTTC.

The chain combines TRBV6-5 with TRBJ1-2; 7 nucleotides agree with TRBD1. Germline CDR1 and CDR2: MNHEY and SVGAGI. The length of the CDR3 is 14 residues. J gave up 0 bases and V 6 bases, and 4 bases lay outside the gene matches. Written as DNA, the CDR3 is TGTGCCAGCAGGCTAGGACAGGCTAACTATGGCTACACCTTC. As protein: CASRLGQANYGYTF.

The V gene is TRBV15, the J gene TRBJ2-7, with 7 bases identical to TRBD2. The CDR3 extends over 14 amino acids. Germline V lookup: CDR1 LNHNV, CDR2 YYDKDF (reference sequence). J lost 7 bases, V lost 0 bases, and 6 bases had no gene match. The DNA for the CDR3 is TGTGCCACCAGCAGAGATGGCGCAGCGGGGGAGCAGTACTTC. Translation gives CATSRDGAAGEQYF. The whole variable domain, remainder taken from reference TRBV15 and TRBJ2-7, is DAMVIQNPRYQVTQFGKPVTLSCSQTLNHNVMYWYQQKSSQAPKLLFHYYDKDFNNEADTPDNFQSRRPNTSFCFLDIRSPGLGDTAMYLCATSRDGAAGEQYFGPGTRLTVT.

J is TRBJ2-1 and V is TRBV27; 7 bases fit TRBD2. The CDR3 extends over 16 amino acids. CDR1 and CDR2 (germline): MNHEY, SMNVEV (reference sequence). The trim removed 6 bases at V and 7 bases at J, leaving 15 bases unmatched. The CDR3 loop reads CASSLGGRKGLNEQFF. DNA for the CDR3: TGTGCCAGCAGCCTCGGGGGGAGGAAAGGCCTGAATGAGCAGTTCTTC.